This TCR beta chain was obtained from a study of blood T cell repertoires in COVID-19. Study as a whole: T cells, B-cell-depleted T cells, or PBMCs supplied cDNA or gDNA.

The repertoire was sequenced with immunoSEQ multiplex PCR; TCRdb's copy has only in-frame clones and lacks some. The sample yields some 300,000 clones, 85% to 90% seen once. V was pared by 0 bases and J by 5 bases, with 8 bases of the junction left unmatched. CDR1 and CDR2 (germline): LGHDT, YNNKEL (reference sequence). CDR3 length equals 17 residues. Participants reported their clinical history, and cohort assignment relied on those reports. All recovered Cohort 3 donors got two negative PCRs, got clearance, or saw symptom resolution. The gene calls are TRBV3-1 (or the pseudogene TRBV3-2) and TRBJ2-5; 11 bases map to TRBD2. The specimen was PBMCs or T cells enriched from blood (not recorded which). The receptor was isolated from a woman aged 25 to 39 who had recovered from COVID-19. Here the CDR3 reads CASSQDPTSGVPETQYF. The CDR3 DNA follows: TGTGCCAGCAGCCAAGATCCGACTAGCGGGGTGCCGGAGACCCAGTACTTC.